Following are 13 T cell receptor beta chains from one sample sequenced in a study of cytomegalovirus exposure and HLA in healthy donors. PCR employed 60 Vbeta and 13 Jbeta primers. The data were produced by immunoSEQ multiplex PCR, yet TCRdb's version contains in-frame clones alone and is incomplete. The sample records 120,000 to 150,000 clones, around 77% being singletons. The source material was PBMCs. These receptors were obtained from a man between 18 and 35 years old in good health and CMV-seronegative.

CDR3 loop: CASSRQGSNQPQHF. CDR3 bases: TGTGCCAGCAGCCGACAGGGGAGCAATCAGCCCCAGCATTTT. The chain combines TRBV9 with TRBJ1-5; 8 nucleotides line up with TRBD1. The CDR3 is 14 residues long. V lost 4 bases to trimming and J lost 1 base; unmatched junction nucleotides: 1. Germline values: CDR1 SGDLS, CDR2 YYNGEE.

This clone has more than one count but fewer than ten. CDR3 sequence reads: CASSFGQGSYEQYF. CDR3 coding DNA: TGTGCCAGCAGCTTCGGACAGGGCTCCTACGAGCAGTACTTC. The rearrangement uses TRBV5-4 and TRBJ2-7; 8 positions match TRBD1. The CDR3 is 14 residues long. CDR1 and CDR2 (germline): SGHNT, YYREEE (reference sequence). Trimming took 2 bases from V and 0 from J; bases not matched to a gene: 1.

The genes are TRBV7-9 and TRBJ1-4; D unclear. V lost 5 bases and J 8 bases, leaving 6 bases between the germline ends. The CDR3 totals 11 residues. CDR1 is SEHNR and CDR2 is FQNEAQ in the germline V gene (reference sequence). CDR3 DNA sequence: TGTGCCAGCAGCCGAGCCGAAAAACTGTTTTTT. Translation: CASSRAEKLFF.

V is TRBV10-2 and J is TRBJ1-6, with 9 bases identical to TRBD1. Germline trimming cut 3 bases from V and 3 bases from J; bases unmatched to any gene: 6. This CDR3 has 17 residues. The germline CDR1 and CDR2 sequences are WSHSY and SAAADI. CDR3 loop: CASSDRDRAIYNSPLHF. The CDR3, as DNA: TGCGCCAGCAGTGATCGGGACAGGGCCATCTATAATTCACCCCTCCACTTT.

The CDR3 DNA reads as TGTGCCAGCAGCGGGACCGGGACAGGAGTCTCTGGGGCCAACGTCCTGACTTTC. It codes for CASSGTGTGVSGANVLTF. V and J are TRBV9 and TRBJ2-6, with 8 bases fitting TRBD1. The CDR3 totals 18 residues. V dropped 3 bases and J dropped 0; count of bases not matched to a gene: 8. Per the germline V gene, CDR1 is SGDLS and CDR2 is YYNGEE.

This chain joins TRBV30 and TRBJ2-7; TRBD1 agrees at 7 bases. After removal of 0 bases from V and 5 bases from J, the junction contained 4 bases not matched to a gene. Per germline, CDR1 GTSNPN and CDR2 SVGIG (reference sequence). The CDR3 consists of 13 residues. The DNA of the CDR3 is TGTGCCTGGAGTGTACAGGGACAGAACGAGCAGTACTTC. This sequence encodes CAWSVQGQNEQYF.

This clone was picked up one time. This chain links TRBV9 with TRBJ1-2, with 9 nucleotides matching TRBD1. Germline V gene data show CDR1 as SGDLS and CDR2 as YYNGEE. The J segment lost 7 bases and the V segment lost 0 bases, leaving 13 bases of the junction unmatched. The CDR3 is 17 amino acids. DNA of the CDR3: TGTGCCAGCAGCGTAGAGGGGGGCCAAACAGGGGGCGTTGGCTACACCTTC. It codes for CASSVEGGQTGGVGYTF.

The chain has TRBV4-1 and TRBJ1-4, with D possibly being TRBD1 (5 bases). Germline V gene lookup returns CDR1 MGHRA and CDR2 YSYEKL. The CDR3 runs to 14 residues. V lost 5 bases and J 8 bases, leaving 15 bases between the germline ends. The chain's CDR3 is CASSLGLQSEKLFF. The CDR3 bases are TGCGCCAGCAGCTTGGGACTCCAATCCGAAAAACTGTTTTTT.

The V gene is TRBV6-5, the J gene TRBJ1-6; no clear D. Germline CDR1 and CDR2: MNHEY and SVGAGI. CDR3 length: 14 amino acids. Trimming removed 6 bases from V and 5 bases from J, with 11 bases in between. DNA of the CDR3: TGTGCCAGCAGCCGACAATTAAATAATTCACCCCTCCACTTT. Translation: CASSRQLNNSPLHF.

The chain joins TRBV2 to TRBJ2-5; tentative D call: TRBD1 (6 bases). The CDR3 sequence is 15 residues long. V was shortened by 0 bases and J by 6 bases, with 14 bases between the two germline ends. Germline values: CDR1 SNHLY, CDR2 FYNNEI. The CDR3: CASSEARQAGKTQYF. CDR3 coding DNA: TGTGCCAGCAGTGAAGCGCGACAGGCTGGCAAGACCCAGTACTTC. The full variable domain, with the rest looked up from reference TRBV2 and TRBJ2-5, is EPEVTQTPSHQVTQMGQEVILRCVPISNHLYFYWYRQILGQKVEFLVSFYNNEISEKSEIFDDQFSVERPDGSNFTLKIRSTKLEDSAMYFCASSEARQAGKTQYFGPGTRLLVL.

The chain links TRBV9 to TRBJ2-1; 8 positions agree with TRBD1. V lost 3 bases to trimming and J lost 3 bases; unmatched junction nucleotides: 11. The germline CDR1 and CDR2 sequences are SGDLS and YYNGEE. The CDR3 consists of 17 residues. The CDR3 protein is CASSETAGQGYYNEQFF. The CDR3 nucleotides read TGTGCCAGCAGCGAAACCGCTGGACAGGGTTACTACAATGAGCAGTTCTTC.

The rearrangement uses TRBV7-9 and TRBJ1-1, with TRBD1 identical over 12 bases. The J segment lost 7 bases and the V segment lost 5 bases, leaving 8 bases of the junction unmatched. CDR1 is SEHNR and CDR2 is FQNEAQ in the germline V gene (reference sequence). This CDR3 is built from 15 residues. This CDR3 reads CASSPPGQGAGEAFF. For the CDR3, the DNA is TGTGCCAGCAGCCCCCCGGGACAGGGGGCCGGTGAAGCTTTCTTT.

The V and J genes are TRBV2 and TRBJ2-5, with 12 bases lining up with TRBD2. Germline-derived CDR1 and CDR2 are SNHLY and FYNNEI. The CDR3 loop spans 17 amino acids. With 3 bases clipped from V and 4 bases from J, the junction kept 9 bases outside the gene matches. CDR3: CASSDLAGGPSGETQYF. The CDR3 DNA reads as TGTGCCAGCAGTGATCTAGCGGGGGGGCCATCGGGAGAGACCCAGTACTTC.